The 3 T cell receptor beta chains below come from one sample, sequenced in a study of blood T cell repertoires in COVID-19. The data were produced by immunoSEQ multiplex PCR, yet TCRdb's version contains in-frame clones alone and is incomplete. The table records 110,000 or so clones, 90% of them present only once. Sequenced input: peripheral blood. These receptor sequences come from a woman aged 50 to 60 with acute or convalescent COVID-19.

The chain carries TRBV3-1 (or the pseudogene TRBV3-2) and TRBJ1-2; possibly TRBD1 for D (6 bases). Germline lookup yields CDR1 LGHDT and CDR2 YNNKEL (reference sequence). V gave up 0 bases and J gave up 4 bases, with 12 bases separating them. The CDR3 is 15 residues long. CDR3 DNA: TGTGCCAGCAGCCAAGAGGTGGGGGCGGGCTATGGCTACACCTTC. Translation gives CASSQEVGAGYGYTF.

The CDR3 sequence: CSAPDRGHSTEAFF. The CDR3 region has the DNA TGCAGCGCCCCGGACAGGGGGCATAGCACTGAAGCTTTCTTT. V usage is TRBV29-1 and J usage is TRBJ1-1; 11 positions agree with TRBD1. Germline V gene data show CDR1 as SQVTM and CDR2 as ANQGSEA. There are 14 residues in the CDR3. Germline trimming cut 7 bases from V and 4 bases from J; bases unmatched to any gene: 8.

J is TRBJ1-5 and V is TRBV28; 9 nucleotides agree with TRBD1. The CDR3 consists of 15 residues. Germline CDR1 reads MDHEN; CDR2 reads SYDVKM. Trimming removed 5 bases from V and 2 bases from J; junction bases left unmatched: 4. This chain's CDR3 is CASSLRTGGNQPQHF. In DNA, the CDR3 is TGTGCCAGCAGTCTTCGGACAGGGGGCAATCAGCCCCAGCATTTT.